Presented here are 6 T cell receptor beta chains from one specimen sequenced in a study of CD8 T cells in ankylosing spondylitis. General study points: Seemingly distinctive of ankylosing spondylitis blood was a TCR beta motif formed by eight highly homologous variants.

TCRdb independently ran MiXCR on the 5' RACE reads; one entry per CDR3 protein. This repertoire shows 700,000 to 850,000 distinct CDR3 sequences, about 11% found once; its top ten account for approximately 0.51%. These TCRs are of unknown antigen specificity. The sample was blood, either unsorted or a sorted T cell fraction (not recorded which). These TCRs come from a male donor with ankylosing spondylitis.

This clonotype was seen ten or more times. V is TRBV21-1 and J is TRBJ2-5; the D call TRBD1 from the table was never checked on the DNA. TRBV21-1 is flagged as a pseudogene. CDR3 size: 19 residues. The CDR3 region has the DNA TGTGCCAGCAGCGAGAGGGGGGCGAACATCCAAACCGTCCAAGAGACCCAGTACTTC. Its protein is CASSERGANIQTVQETQYF.

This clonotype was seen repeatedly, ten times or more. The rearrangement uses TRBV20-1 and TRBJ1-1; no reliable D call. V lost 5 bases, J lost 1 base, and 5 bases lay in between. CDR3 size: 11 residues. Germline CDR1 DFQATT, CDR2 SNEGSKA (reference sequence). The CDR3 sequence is CSAGRNTEAFF. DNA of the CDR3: TGCAGTGCTGGAAGGAACACTGAAGCTTTCTTT.

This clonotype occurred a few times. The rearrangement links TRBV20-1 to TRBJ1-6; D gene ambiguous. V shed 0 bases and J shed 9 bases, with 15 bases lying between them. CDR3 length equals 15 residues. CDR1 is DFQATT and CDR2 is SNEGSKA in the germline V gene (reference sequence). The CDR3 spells CSARELLGMPSPLHF. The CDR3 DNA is TGCAGTGCTAGAGAGTTATTAGGGATGCCTTCACCCCTCCACTTT.

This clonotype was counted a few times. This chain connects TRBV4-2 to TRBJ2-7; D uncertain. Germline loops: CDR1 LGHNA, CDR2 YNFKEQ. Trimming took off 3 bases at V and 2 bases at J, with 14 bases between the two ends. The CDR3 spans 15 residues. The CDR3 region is CASSHLDRAAYEQYF. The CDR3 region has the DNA TGTGCCAGCAGCCACCTAGATCGGGCCGCCTACGAGCAGTACTTC.

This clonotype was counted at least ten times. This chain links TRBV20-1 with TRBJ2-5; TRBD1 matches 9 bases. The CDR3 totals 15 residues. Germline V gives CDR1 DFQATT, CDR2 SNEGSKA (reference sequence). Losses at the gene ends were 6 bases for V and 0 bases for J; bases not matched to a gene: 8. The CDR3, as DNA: TGCAGTGCCACTACCGGGACAGGGTACCAAGAGACCCAGTACTTC. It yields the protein CSATTGTGYQETQYF.

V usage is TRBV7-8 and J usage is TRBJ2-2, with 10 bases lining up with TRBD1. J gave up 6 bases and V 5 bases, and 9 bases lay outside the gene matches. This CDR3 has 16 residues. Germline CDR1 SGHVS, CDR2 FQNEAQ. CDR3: CASSQWDRGGAGELFF. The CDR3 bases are TGTGCCAGCAGCCAGTGGGACAGGGGCGGGGCCGGGGAGCTGTTTTTT.